The table lists the clone carrying this T cell receptor beta chain with a few counts. This sample is part of a study of beta chain features in type 1 diabetes. Investigators reverse transcribed all isolated RNA, so they sequenced expressed TCRB transcripts. The protocol was immunoSEQ multiplex PCR, while the TCRdb copy is restricted to in-frame clones and leaves out a portion. The sample lists around 340,000 clones, 6.5% to 10% seen once, with around 0.44% in the top ten. This CDR3 contains 14 residues. Germline CDR1 reads MNHNY; CDR2 reads SVGAGI (reference sequence). The J segment lost 3 bases and the V segment lost 4 bases, leaving 3 bases of the junction unmatched.

Material: central memory CD4+ T cells from blood. The sequence came from a woman aged 18-29 years in good health. J is TRBJ1-2 and V is TRBV6-6; 9 bases are shared with TRBD1. CDR3 nucleotides: TGTGCCAGCAGTTCCGACAGGGGGGACTATGGCTACACCTTC. It specifies CASSSDRGDYGYTF.